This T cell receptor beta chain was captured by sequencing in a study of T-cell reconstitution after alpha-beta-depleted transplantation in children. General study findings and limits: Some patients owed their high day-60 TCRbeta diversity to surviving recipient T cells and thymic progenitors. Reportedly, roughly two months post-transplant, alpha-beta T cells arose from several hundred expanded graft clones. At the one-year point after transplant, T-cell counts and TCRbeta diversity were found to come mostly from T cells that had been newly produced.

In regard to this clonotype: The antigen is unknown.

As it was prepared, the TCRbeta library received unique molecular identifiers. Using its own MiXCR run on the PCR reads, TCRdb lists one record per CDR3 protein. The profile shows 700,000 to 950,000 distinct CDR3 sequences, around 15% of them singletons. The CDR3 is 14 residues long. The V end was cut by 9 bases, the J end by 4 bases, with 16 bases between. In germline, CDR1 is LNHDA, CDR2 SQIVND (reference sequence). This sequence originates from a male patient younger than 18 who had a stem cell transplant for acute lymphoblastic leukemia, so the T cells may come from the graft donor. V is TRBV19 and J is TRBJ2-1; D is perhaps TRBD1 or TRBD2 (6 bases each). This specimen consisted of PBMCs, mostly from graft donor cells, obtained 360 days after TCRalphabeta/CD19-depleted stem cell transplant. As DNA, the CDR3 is TGTGCCAGCTCACACGGGGGACATTACAATGAGCAGTTCTTC. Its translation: CASSHGGHYNEQFF.